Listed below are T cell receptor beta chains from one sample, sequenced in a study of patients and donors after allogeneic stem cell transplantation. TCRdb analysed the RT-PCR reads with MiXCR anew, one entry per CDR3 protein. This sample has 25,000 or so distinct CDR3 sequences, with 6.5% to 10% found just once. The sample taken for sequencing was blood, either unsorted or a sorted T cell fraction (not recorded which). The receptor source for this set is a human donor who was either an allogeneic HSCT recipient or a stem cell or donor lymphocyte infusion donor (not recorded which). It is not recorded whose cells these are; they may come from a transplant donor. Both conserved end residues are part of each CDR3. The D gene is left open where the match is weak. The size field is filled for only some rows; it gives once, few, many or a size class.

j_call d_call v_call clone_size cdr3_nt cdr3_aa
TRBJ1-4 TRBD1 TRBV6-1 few TGTGCCAGCGCTACAGGGGGCGCTTCTAATGAAAAACTGTTTTTT CASATGGASNEKLFF
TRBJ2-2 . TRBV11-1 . TGTGCCAGCAGCACCAACTCTCGGCAGAGTAAGAACACCGGGGAGCTGTTTTTT CASSTNSRQSKNTGELFF
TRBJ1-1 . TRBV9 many TGTGCCAGCAGCGCTAGGGGGGGCCCAATGAACACTGAAGCTTTCTTT CASSARGGPMNTEAFF
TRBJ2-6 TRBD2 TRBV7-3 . TGTGCCAGCAGCTTATCGGCGGGAGAGCTCTCTGGGGCCAACGTCCTGACTTTC CASSLSAGELSGANVLTF
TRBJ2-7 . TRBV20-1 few TGCAGTGCTCGCCGGACAGCTACCTACGAGCAGTACTTC CSARRTATYEQYF
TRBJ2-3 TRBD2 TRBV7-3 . TGTGCCAGCAGCTTAAGGCGGGGGGGCGTAGATACGCAGTATTTT CASSLRRGGVDTQYF
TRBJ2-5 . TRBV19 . TGTGCCAGTAGTACTACAAGAAAGGAGACCCAGTACTTC CASSTTRKETQYF
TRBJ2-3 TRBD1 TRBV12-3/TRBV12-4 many TGTGCCAGCAGTCTCGGGACAGGCACAGATACGCAGTATTTT CASSLGTGTDTQYF
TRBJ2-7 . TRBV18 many TGTGCCAGCTCACCAACCGGGACACTCAACTACGAGCAGTACTTC CASSPTGTLNYEQYF
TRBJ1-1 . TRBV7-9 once TGTGCCAGCAGCTTCCCACAGAGGAACACTGAAGCTTTCTTT CASSFPQRNTEAFF
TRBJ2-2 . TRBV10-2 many TGCGCCAGCAGTGAGGGGCAGACGAACACCGGGGAGCTGTTTTTT CASSEGQTNTGELFF
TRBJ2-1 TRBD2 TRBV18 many TGTGCCAGCTCATCAGTGGGCGGGACTAGCGGTCCGGAGCAGTTCTTC CASSSVGGTSGPEQFF
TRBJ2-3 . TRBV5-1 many TGCGCCAGCTCCGCAAACAGGGAGGATACGCAGTATTTT CASSANREDTQYF
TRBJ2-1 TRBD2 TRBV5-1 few TGCGCCAGCAGCTTGGGGACTAGCGGCAATGAGCAGTTCTTC CASSLGTSGNEQFF
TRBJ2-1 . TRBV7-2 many TGTGCCAGCAGCTTAGGACCTCAGAATGAGCAGTTCTTC CASSLGPQNEQFF
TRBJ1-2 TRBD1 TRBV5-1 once TGCGCCAGCAGCCTACGGGACAGGGTGTATGGCTACACCTTC CASSLRDRVYGYTF
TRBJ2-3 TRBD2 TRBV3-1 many TGTGCCAGCAGCCAAGGTCTAGCGGGGCCTGATACGCAGTATTTT CASSQGLAGPDTQYF
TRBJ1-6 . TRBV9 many TGTGCCAGCAGCGCAGAGGTGGAGAATTCACCCCTCCACTTT CASSAEVENSPLHF
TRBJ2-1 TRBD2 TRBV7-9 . TGTGCCAGCAGCCGTAACCCTAGCGGGGGGGCTCTCAATGAGCAGTTCTTC CASSRNPSGGALNEQFF
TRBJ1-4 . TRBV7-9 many TGTGCCAGCAGCTGGGACACTCGGAATGAAAAACTGTTTTTT CASSWDTRNEKLFF
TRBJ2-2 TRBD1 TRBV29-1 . TGCAGCGTTGAGAACGGCGGCAGGGGGTCGGCTTCTACGAACACCGGGGAGCTGTTTTTT CSVENGGRGSASTNTGELFF
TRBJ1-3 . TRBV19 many TGTGCCAGTAGTAGGGACCTGACCTCTGGAAACACCATATATTTT CASSRDLTSGNTIYF
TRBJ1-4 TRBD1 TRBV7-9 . TGTGCCAGCAGCTCCACAGGGGATTATAATGAAAAACTGTTTTTT CASSSTGDYNEKLFF
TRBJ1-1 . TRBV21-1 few TGTGCCAGCAGCAAAGAACTTAGGACTGAAGCTTTCTTT CASSKELRTEAFF
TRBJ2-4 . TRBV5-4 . TGTGCCAGCAGCCCGCGGTATCGGGACATTCAGTACTTC CASSPRYRDIQYF
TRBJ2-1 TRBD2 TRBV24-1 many TGTGCCACCAGTGTGGGACTAGCGGGAGCTGAGCAGTTCTTC CATSVGLAGAEQFF
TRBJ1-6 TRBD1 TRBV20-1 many TGCAGTGCTAGAGTAGGTACAGGGGGGTATAATTCACCCCTCCACTTT CSARVGTGGYNSPLHF
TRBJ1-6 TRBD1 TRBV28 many TGTGCCAGCAGTCCCCGGACAGGGGAGCATTCACCCCTCCACTTT CASSPRTGEHSPLHF